This TCR beta chain was documented in a study of T cell repertoires in cytomegalovirus infection. Study details: CMV epitopes used comprised recently identified HLA-C-restricted ones and well-studied HLA-B-restricted ones. Public TCR beta signatures were indicative of both CMV infection and a matching HLA type.

Study findings and constraints: HLA-C-restricted CMV-specific TCR beta clonotypes were dominant in the ex vivo response.

Comment on this clonotype: Its target is not known.

TCRdb reanalysed the reads using MiXCR and keeps one entry per CDR3 protein. The sample contains under 850,000 distinct CDR3 sequences, about 30% of which appear only once. The CDR3 loop spans 13 amino acids. CDR1 and CDR2 from the germline V gene are MNHNS and SASEGT. The germline V and J ends were trimmed by 8 bases and 3 bases, with 12 bases remaining between them. The input for sequencing was cultured PBMCs, taken from culture after CMV antigen stimulation. The clonotype was recovered from a human donor in good health (CMV status not recorded). Some clones in this sample may be carry-over from other donors' samples. This chain links TRBV6-1 with TRBJ2-3; maybe TRBD2 (6 bases). CDR3 sequence: CASGRRGTDTQYF. In DNA form, the CDR3 reads TGTGCCAGCGGGAGGCGGGGTACAGATACGCAGTATTTT.